This passage covers 8 T cell receptor beta chains from one sample sequenced in a study of blood T cells in healthy people across ages. Next came a second PCR, run for about 6 to 12 cycles, which used a sample-barcoded 5' primer along with a J-beta primer mix. TCRdb independently ran MiXCR on the 5' RACE reads; one entry per CDR3 protein. The sample contains about 970,000 distinct CDR3 sequences, roughly 51% of which appear only once. Source material: blood. The receptor source for this set is a woman aged 55-70 years in good health.

CDR3: CASSPKQGYEQYF. The CDR3 region has the DNA TGTGCCAGCAGCCCGAAACAGGGCTACGAGCAGTACTTC. V usage is TRBV7-9 and J usage is TRBJ2-7; TRBD1 is a possible D gene (6 bases). Trimming left V 5 bases short and J 3 bases short, with 11 bases between. The CDR3 is made up of 13 amino acids. CDR1 is SEHNR and CDR2 is FQNEAQ in the germline V gene (reference sequence).

The CDR3 here is CASSYRDSNNEQFF. CDR3 coding DNA: TGTGCCAGCAGCTACCGGGACTCAAACAATGAGCAGTTCTTC. This chain connects TRBV12-3 or TRBV12-4 to TRBJ2-1; TRBD2 is a possible D gene (6 bases). Trimming took 6 bases from V and 5 from J, leaving 14 bases between them. The CDR3 runs 14 residues.

This clonotype was seen only a few times. The gene calls are TRBV6-5 and TRBJ1-2, with 7 bases lining up with TRBD1. CDR1 is MNHEY, CDR2 SVGAGI, per germline. This CDR3 contains 14 residues. Trimming at V came to 8 bases and at J to 3 bases, leaving 9 bases not matched to a gene. The CDR3, as DNA: TGTGCCAGCGCGAAGGGGGCAGGCTACTATGGCTACACCTTC. Its protein is CASAKGAGYYGYTF.

The rearrangement joins TRBV5-1 to TRBJ2-5, with TRBD2 matching over 12 bases. Per the germline V gene, CDR1 is SGHRS and CDR2 is YFSETQ. The CDR3 has 17 residues. With V trimmed by 4 bases and J by 0 bases, 7 bases remained unmatched. This chain's CDR3 is CASSIRTSGAYQETQYF. Written as DNA, the CDR3 is TGCGCCAGCAGCATACGGACTAGCGGGGCTTACCAAGAGACCCAGTACTTC.

This clonotype has just a few counts. The rearrangement uses TRBV5-6 and TRBJ2-7, with TRBD2 as a possible D gene (6 bases). The CDR3 has 16 amino acids. Germline CDR1 SGHDT, CDR2 YYEEEE. The V and J ends lost 3 bases and 2 bases respectively, with 18 bases between them. The CDR3 DNA is TGTGCCAGCAGCTCACTCCGGGACTGGAACCCCTACGAGCAGTACTTC. This codes for CASSSLRDWNPYEQYF.

The J gene is TRBJ1-5, the V gene TRBV6-2 or TRBV6-3; no firm D call. The CDR3 extends over 15 amino acids. V gave up 7 bases and J gave up 5 bases, with 18 bases separating them. Germline loops: CDR1 MNHEY, CDR2 SVGEGT. CDR3 nucleotide sequence: TGTGCCAGCATTCAAGGTCCCTCCTTTTATCAGCCCCAGCATTTT. Translation gives CASIQGPSFYQPQHF.

The rearrangement links TRBV29-1 to TRBJ1-5; D remains unclear. The germline V gene has CDR1 SQVTM and CDR2 ANQGSEA. Trimming removed 4 bases from V and 0 bases from J, with 10 bases in between. This CDR3 region has 14 residues. DNA of the CDR3: TGCAGCGTTGGGGTGGGAACTAGCAATCAGCCCCAGCATTTT. Its translation: CSVGVGTSNQPQHF.

The chain recombines TRBV28 with TRBJ2-7; no firm D call. Germline CDR1 is MDHEN and CDR2 is SYDVKM. The CDR3 runs to 13 residues. The ends were cut back, 8 bases at V and 5 bases at J, with 16 bases in the middle. DNA for the CDR3: TGTGCCAGCGTCAGCGCCTTCTGGAACGAGCAGTACTTC. It translates to CASVSAFWNEQYF.